The T cell receptor beta chain described here comes from a study of blood T cell repertoires in COVID-19. Study at large: Italy, Spain and the United States were the sources of the convalescent and acute COVID-19 samples. PBMCs, B-cell-depleted T cells, or T cells provided the cDNA or gDNA that made up the material.

Profiling relied on immunoSEQ multiplex PCR, and the TCRdb table lists in-frame clones only, not all of them. The data contain over 250,000 clones, 82% of them seen just once; the ten biggest clones take up roughly 4.7%. V shed 9 bases and J 6 bases; nucleotides not matched to a gene: 1. The CDR3 runs to 12 residues. Germline lookup yields CDR1 KGHDR and CDR2 SFDVKD. Study members were between about 18 and 100 years old and lived in 20 to 30 US regions. Membership in each cohort depended on participant-reported clinical history. The chain combines TRBV24-1 with TRBJ2-1; 10 bases fit TRBD1. Sequencing input: PBMCs or T cells enriched from blood (not recorded which). The TCR comes from a man aged 35 to 55 who had been exposed to COVID-19. CDR3 in DNA: TGTGCCACCGGACAGGGGGGCAATGAGCAGTTCTTC. Translated, it gives CATGQGGNEQFF.